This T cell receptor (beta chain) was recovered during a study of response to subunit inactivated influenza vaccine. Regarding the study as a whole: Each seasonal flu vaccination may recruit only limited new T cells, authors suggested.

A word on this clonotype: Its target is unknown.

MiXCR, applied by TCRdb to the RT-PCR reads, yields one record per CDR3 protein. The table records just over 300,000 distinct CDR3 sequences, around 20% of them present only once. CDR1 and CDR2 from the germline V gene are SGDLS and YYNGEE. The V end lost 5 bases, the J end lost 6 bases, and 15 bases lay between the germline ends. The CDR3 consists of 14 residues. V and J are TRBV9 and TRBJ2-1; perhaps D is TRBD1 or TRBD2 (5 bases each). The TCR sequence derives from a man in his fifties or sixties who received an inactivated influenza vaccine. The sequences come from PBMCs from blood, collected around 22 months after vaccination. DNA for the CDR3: TGTGCCAGCAGTCCCTGGGGGAGTAGCAATGAGCAGTTCTTC. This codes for CASSPWGSSNEQFF.